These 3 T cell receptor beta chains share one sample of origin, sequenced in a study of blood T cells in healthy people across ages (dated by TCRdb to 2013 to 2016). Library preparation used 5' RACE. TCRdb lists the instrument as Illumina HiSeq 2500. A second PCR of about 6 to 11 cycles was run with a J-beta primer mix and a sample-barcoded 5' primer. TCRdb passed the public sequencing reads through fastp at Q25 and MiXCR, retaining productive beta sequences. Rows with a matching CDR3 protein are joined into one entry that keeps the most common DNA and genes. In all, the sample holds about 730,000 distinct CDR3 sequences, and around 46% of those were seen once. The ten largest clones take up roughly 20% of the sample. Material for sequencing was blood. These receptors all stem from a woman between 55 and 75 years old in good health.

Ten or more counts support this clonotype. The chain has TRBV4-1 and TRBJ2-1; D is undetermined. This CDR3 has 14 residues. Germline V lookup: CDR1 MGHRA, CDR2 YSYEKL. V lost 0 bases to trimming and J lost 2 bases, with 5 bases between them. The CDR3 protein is CASSQDRPYNEQFF. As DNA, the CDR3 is TGCGCCAGCAGCCAAGATAGGCCCTACAATGAGCAGTTCTTC.

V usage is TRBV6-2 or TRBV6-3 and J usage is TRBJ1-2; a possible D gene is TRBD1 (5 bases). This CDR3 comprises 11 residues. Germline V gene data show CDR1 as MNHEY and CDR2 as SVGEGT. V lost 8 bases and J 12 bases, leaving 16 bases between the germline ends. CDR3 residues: CASAQGEGNTF. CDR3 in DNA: TGTGCCAGCGCCCAGGGAGAAGGCAACACCTTC.

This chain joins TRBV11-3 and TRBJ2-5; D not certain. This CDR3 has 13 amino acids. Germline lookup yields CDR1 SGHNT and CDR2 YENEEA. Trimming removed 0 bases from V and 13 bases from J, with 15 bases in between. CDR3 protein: CASSLDADKVLYF. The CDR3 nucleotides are TGTGCCAGCAGCTTAGATGCGGATAAGGTGCTGTACTTC.